Below, 17 T cell receptor beta chains from the same sample are listed, as sequenced in a study of shared clonotypes between healthy human individuals. Clones were read by immunoSEQ multiplex PCR, and TCRdb kept only the in-frame ones, dropping some. The data hold some 2.3 million clones, with over 90% observed a single time. Sequencing was done on a sample of naive CD4+ T cells from PBMCs. As to subset: CD45RA+ positively selected. Every receptor here comes from a man younger than 35 in good health. Some clones in this sample may be carry-over from other donors' samples.

This clone is a singleton in its sample. V is TRBV5-4 and J is TRBJ2-1, with D possibly matching TRBD2 (6 bases). In germline, CDR1 is SGHNT, CDR2 YYREEE (reference sequence). The CDR3 loop spans 14 amino acids. Trimming took off 4 bases at V and 8 bases at J, with 16 bases between the two ends. DNA for the CDR3: TGTGCCAGCAGCCCACGGACGGAGGGTGATGAGCAGTTCTTC. Amino acid sequence: CASSPRTEGDEQFF.

The J gene is TRBJ2-2, the V gene TRBV11-3; 12 bases map to TRBD1. The trim removed 3 bases at V and 3 bases at J, leaving 8 bases unmatched. CDR3 length: 18 residues. Germline CDR1 reads SGHNT; CDR2 reads YENEEA. The CDR3 protein is CASSLEGQGAGYTGELFF. The CDR3 coding sequence is TGTGCCAGCAGCTTGGAGGGACAGGGGGCGGGTTACACCGGGGAGCTGTTTTTT.

This clone showed up just a few times. The chain combines TRBV30 with TRBJ1-5, with 9 bases identical to TRBD1. This CDR3 region has 15 residues. The germline V gene encodes CDR1 GTSNPN and CDR2 SVGIG (reference sequence). J lost 7 bases, V lost 2 bases, and 9 bases had no gene match. The CDR3 bases are TGTGCCTGGAGTTACGGGACAGGGTTAAGCCAGCCCCAGCATTTT. Its protein is CAWSYGTGLSQPQHF.

This clone has just one count. The rearrangement links TRBV28 to TRBJ2-7, with D possibly TRBD2 on 6 matching bases. From germline, CDR1 is MDHEN and CDR2 SYDVKM. The CDR3 is 16 amino acids. V was pared by 5 bases and J by 6 bases, with 23 bases between. The DNA of the CDR3 is TGTGCCAGCAGTAACTCCCGGACGCGGAGGGATGGCGAGCAGTACTTC. It is translated as CASSNSRTRRDGEQYF. Using reference TRBV28 and TRBJ2-7 for the parts outside the CDR3, the full variable domain is DVKVTQSSRYLVKRTGEKVFLECVQDMDHENMFWYRQDPGLGLRLIYFSYDVKMKEKGDIPEGYSVSREKKERFSLILESASTNQTSMYLCASSNSRTRRDGEQYFGPGTRLTVT.

V is TRBV6-5 and J is TRBJ2-7, with D perhaps being TRBD1 or TRBD2 (5 bases each). This CDR3 has 14 residues. CDR1 and CDR2 from the germline V gene are MNHEY and SVGAGI. V lost 2 bases to trimming and J lost 0 bases, with 8 bases between them. CDR3 sequence: CASSYARGSYEQYF. The DNA for the CDR3 is TGTGCCAGCAGTTACGCGAGGGGCTCCTACGAGCAGTACTTC.

The table lists this clone with a count of one. Other DNA sequences in this sample translate to the same CDR3. The chain has TRBV6-1 and TRBJ1-4, with D perhaps TRBD1 (5 bases). V was cut by 1 base and J by 8 bases, with 11 bases left in between. CDR1 and CDR2 (germline): MNHNS, SASEGT. The CDR3 length is 14 residues. The CDR3 DNA is TGTGCCAGCAGTGAAGGTGGGGCGGGGGAAAAACTGTTTTTT. As protein: CASSEGGAGEKLFF.

The chain recombines TRBV5-1 with TRBJ1-2, with D perhaps TRBD1 (5 bases). The CDR3 consists of 15 residues. Per the germline V gene, CDR1 is SGHRS and CDR2 is YFSETQ. Trimming cost V 0 bases and J 3 bases, with 12 bases left between them. The CDR3 spells CASSLGRGIDYGYTF. CDR3 sequence (DNA): TGCGCCAGCAGCTTGGGACGGGGGATTGACTATGGCTACACCTTC.

The chain links TRBV5-4 to TRBJ2-1; maybe TRBD2 (5 bases). V was pared by 3 bases and J by 1 base, with 11 bases between. The CDR3 runs 15 residues. Per germline, CDR1 SGHNT and CDR2 YYREEE (reference sequence). The CDR3 sequence is CASSYLAGSYNEQFF. In DNA form, the CDR3 reads TGTGCCAGCAGCTATCTAGCCGGATCCTACAATGAGCAGTTCTTC.

CDR3 bases: TGTGCCAGCAGCCCCGGAGGGCGGACTAGCAATCAGCCCCAGCATTTT. It specifies CASSPGGRTSNQPQHF. V usage is TRBV7-6 and J usage is TRBJ1-5, with D hard to call. The ends were cut back, 5 bases at V and 0 bases at J, with 14 bases in the middle. This CDR3 comprises 16 residues. Germline-derived CDR1 and CDR2 are SGHVS and FNYEAQ.

This CDR3 reads CASKPETGVNTIYF. The DNA of the CDR3 is TGTGCCAGCAAGCCGGAAACAGGGGTAAACACCATATATTTT. The V and J genes are TRBV6-5 and TRBJ1-3, with 7 bases that match TRBD1. The CDR3 sequence is 14 residues long. With V trimmed by 7 bases and J by 6 bases, 9 bases remained unmatched. Germline V gives CDR1 MNHEY, CDR2 SVGAGI.

The rearrangement uses TRBV2 and TRBJ2-1; 11 bases agree with TRBD2. V dropped 7 bases and J dropped 10; count of bases not matched to a gene: 21. The germline V gene has CDR1 SNHLY and CDR2 FYNNEI. The CDR3 is made up of 18 amino acids. CDR3 coding DNA: TGTGCCAGCAAGCCAGAGCACGGGACTAGCGGCCCAAGGGGGGAGCAGTTCTTC. Translating it yields CASKPEHGTSGPRGEQFF.

This chain links TRBV6-1 with TRBJ2-7; maybe TRBD1 (5 bases). CDR3 length: 16 residues. Germline assignment: CDR1 MNHNS and CDR2 SASEGT. The germline V and J ends were trimmed by 1 base and 5 bases, with 18 bases remaining between them. CDR3: CASSEVGLRGSHEQYF. The CDR3 DNA is TGTGCCAGCAGTGAAGTTGGGCTAAGGGGTAGCCACGAGCAGTACTTC.

This chain connects TRBV27 to TRBJ2-1; TRBD1 matches 7 bases. The CDR3 extends over 15 amino acids. With V trimmed by 6 bases and J by 3 bases, 8 bases remained unmatched. Germline CDR1 is MNHEY and CDR2 is SMNVEV (reference sequence). CDR3 loop: CASSPLGTDYNEQFF. The CDR3 region has the DNA TGTGCCAGCAGCCCCTTGGGGACAGACTACAATGAGCAGTTCTTC.

V and J are TRBV5-1 and TRBJ2-2, with 8 nucleotides matching TRBD1. The CDR3 has 16 amino acids. Germline CDR1 and CDR2: SGHRS and YFSETQ. V was pared by 3 bases and J by 6 bases, with 10 bases of the junction left unmatched. CDR3 loop: CASSWGNRGSAGELFF. Written as DNA, the CDR3 is TGCGCCAGCAGCTGGGGAAACAGGGGGAGCGCCGGGGAGCTGTTTTTT.

The rearrangement uses TRBV2 and TRBJ2-3, with 8 nucleotides matching TRBD2. V gave up 6 bases and J gave up 1 base; unmatched junction bases: 3. Germline CDR1 is SNHLY and CDR2 is FYNNEI. This CDR3 has 14 residues. The CDR3 here is CASRGTRGTDTQYF. In DNA form, the CDR3 reads TGTGCCAGCAGGGGGACTAGGGGCACAGATACGCAGTATTTT.

The J gene is TRBJ1-1, the V gene TRBV19, with 10 bases identical to TRBD1. CDR3 length: 15 residues. The germline CDR1 and CDR2 sequences are LNHDA and SQIVND (reference sequence). Trimming took 6 bases from V and 5 from J; bases not matched to a gene: 9. The CDR3 loop reads CASRQRQGARTEAFF. CDR3 DNA sequence: TGTGCCAGTAGACAACGACAGGGGGCGAGGACTGAAGCTTTCTTT.

This chain uses TRBV2 with TRBJ2-7, with D maybe TRBD2 (5 bases). This CDR3 comprises 15 residues. The V and J ends lost 7 bases and 3 bases respectively, with 19 bases between them. Germline V gene sequence: CDR1 SNHLY, CDR2 FYNNEI. Here the CDR3 DNA reads TGTGCCAGCAACCATGACTGGATAGCGAGCTACGAGCAGTACTTC. Protein sequence: CASNHDWIASYEQYF.